The 17 T cell receptor beta chains in this list originate from one sample, sequenced in a study of blood T cell repertoires in COVID-19 (dated by TCRdb to 2020 to 2022). To prepare the library, the immunoSEQ multiplex PCR assay was applied. TCRdb took over this immuneACCESS table, retaining in-frame rearrangements with V and J assigned. Such tables are incomplete; in checked studies, under half of the missing clones stem from an unresolved V gene, and the remainder is unexplained. The sample table shows over 350,000 clones, and roughly 89% are seen once. The ten largest clones add up to 10% of the sample. Sequenced: PBMCs or T cells enriched from blood (not recorded which). The receptors derive from a woman in her 50s who had recovered from COVID-19.

The chain employs TRBV2 and TRBJ2-7; TRBD1 matches at 9 bases. The trim removed 3 bases at V and 3 bases at J, leaving 9 bases unmatched. The germline gives CDR1 SNHLY, CDR2 FYNNEI. CDR3 length equals 16 residues. The CDR3 DNA reads as TGTGCCAGCAGTGAGACTTGGGGGACAGGGCACTACGAGCAGTACTTC. This translates into CASSETWGTGHYEQYF.

This chain connects TRBV5-1 to TRBJ2-7; D is possibly TRBD1 (5 bases). This CDR3 region has 15 residues. From germline, CDR1 is SGHRS and CDR2 YFSETQ. Trimming removed 7 bases from V and 1 base from J, with 18 bases in between. The CDR3 region has the DNA TGCGCCAGCGAACCAGGGCAGGGCGCATCCTACGAGCAGTACTTC. Translated: CASEPGQGASYEQYF.

Only one count was recorded for this clone. The chain uses TRBV19 and TRBJ2-2, with D unresolved. Trimming pared 4 bases from V and 4 bases from J, leaving 16 bases between. Germline CDR1 is LNHDA and CDR2 is SQIVND (reference sequence). This CDR3 spans 16 amino acids. The CDR3 loop is CASSRVTQVSTGELFF. The DNA of the CDR3 is TGTGCCAGTAGTAGGGTTACCCAGGTCAGCACCGGGGAGCTGTTTTTT. The full variable domain, its missing parts supplied by reference TRBV19 and TRBJ2-2, is DGGITQSPKYLFRKEGQNVTLSCEQNLNHDAMYWYRQDPGQGLRLIYYSQIVNDFQKGDIAEGYSVSREKKESFPLTVTSAQKNPTAFYLCASSRVTQVSTGELFFGEGSRLTVL.

The rearrangement uses TRBV6-1 and TRBJ2-3; 10 nucleotides align to TRBD2. CDR3 length equals 19 residues. Trimming removed 2 bases from V and 2 bases from J; junction bases left unmatched: 13. CDR1 is MNHNS and CDR2 is SASEGT in the germline V gene. The CDR3 sequence is CASSELPYLAGGLTDTQYF. The CDR3 coding sequence is TGTGCCAGCAGTGAACTTCCTTATTTAGCGGGGGGCCTCACAGATACGCAGTATTTT.

This chain joins TRBV6-5 and TRBJ2-7; TRBD1 matches 11 bases. The germline CDR1 and CDR2 sequences are MNHEY and SVGAGI. The CDR3 has 15 amino acids. The V segment lost 6 bases and the J segment 6 bases; nucleotides outside the gene matches: 10. The CDR3 spells CASSYRTGGKAEQYF. CDR3 nucleotides: TGTGCCAGCAGCTATCGGACAGGGGGCAAGGCCGAGCAGTACTTC.

The chain joins TRBV4-3 to TRBJ2-2; the D is unclear. V was shortened by 1 base and J by 1 base, with 10 bases between the two germline ends. The CDR3 spans 16 residues. CDR1 LGHNA and CDR2 YSLEER come from the germline V gene. The CDR3, as DNA: TGCGCCAGCAGCCAAGTTCAGTCTGTGAACACCGGGGAGCTGTTTTTT. Encoded protein: CASSQVQSVNTGELFF.

V gene TRBV30 combines with J gene TRBJ2-7, with 11 nucleotides matching TRBD2. Germline trimming cut 2 bases from V and 2 bases from J; bases unmatched to any gene: 5. The CDR3 is made up of 15 amino acids. CDR1 is GTSNPN and CDR2 is SVGIG in the germline V gene (reference sequence). The CDR3 coding sequence is TGTGCCTGGAGTAGCTATAGCGGGGGGGCCTACGAGCAGTACTTC. Amino acids: CAWSSYSGGAYEQYF.

The chain recombines TRBV5-5 with TRBJ1-3, with 7 bases identical to TRBD1. The germline V gene encodes CDR1 SGHKS and CDR2 YYEKEE (reference sequence). The trim removed 1 base at V and 2 bases at J, leaving 9 bases unmatched. The CDR3 contains 17 residues. CDR3 protein: CASSLIGRQGAGNTIYF. CDR3 bases: TGTGCCAGCAGCTTGATAGGGCGGCAGGGGGCTGGAAACACCATATATTTT.

About this clone itself: The same CDR3 also results from other DNA sequences found in this sample. The rearrangement uses TRBV2 and TRBJ1-2; 8 bases agree with TRBD1. The CDR3 has 13 residues. CDR1 is SNHLY and CDR2 is FYNNEI in the germline V gene. The V segment lost 1 base and the J segment 5 bases; nucleotides outside the gene matches: 0. As DNA, the CDR3 is TGTGCCAGCAGTGAAGACAGGGGGTATGGCTACACCTTC. Amino acid sequence: CASSEDRGYGYTF. The complete variable domain, with remaining parts taken from reference TRBV2 and TRBJ1-2, reads EPEVTQTPSHQVTQMGQEVILRCVPISNHLYFYWYRQILGQKVEFLVSFYNNEISEKSEIFDDQFSVERPDGSNFTLKIRSTKLEDSAMYFCASSEDRGYGYTFGSGTRLTVV.

The chain recombines TRBV4-1 with TRBJ1-2; 9 bases map to TRBD1. Germline lookup yields CDR1 MGHRA and CDR2 YSYEKL. The CDR3 is 14 amino acids. Trimming removed 1 base from V and 6 bases from J; junction bases left unmatched: 3. CDR3 nucleotides: TGCGCCAGCAGCCAAGGGGGGACAGGGAATGGCTACACCTTC. This translates into CASSQGGTGNGYTF.

The chain carries TRBV11-2 and TRBJ2-5; TRBD2 matches 7 bases. Germline CDR1 and CDR2: SGHAT and FQNNGV. Germline trimming cut 3 bases from V and 3 bases from J; bases unmatched to any gene: 10. CDR3 length equals 16 residues. The CDR3 loop reads CASSLVTSGGEETQYF. The CDR3 DNA is TGTGCCAGCAGCTTGGTAACCTCTGGGGGGGAAGAGACCCAGTACTTC. Complete variable domain (other parts from reference TRBV11-2 and TRBJ2-5): EAGVAQSPRYKIIEKRQSVAFWCNPISGHATLYWYQQILGQGPKLLIQFQNNGVVDDSQLPKDRFSAERLKGVDSTLKIQPAKLEDSAVYLCASSLVTSGGEETQYFGPGTRLLVL.

The rearrangement joins TRBV24-1 to TRBJ1-2, with D perhaps TRBD1 (6 bases). The CDR3 contains 13 residues. V dropped 9 bases and J dropped 6 bases, with 16 bases sitting between them. Germline CDR1 is KGHDR and CDR2 is SFDVKD. The CDR3 DNA reads TGTGCCACCTCAGTCGTGGGGGCGGATGGCTACACCTTC. Translation gives CATSVVGADGYTF.

This clone was seen only once. The chain recombines TRBV28 with TRBJ1-5, with D unclear. V shed 0 bases and J shed 1 base, with 4 bases lying between them. This CDR3 is built from 14 residues. CDR1 is MDHEN and CDR2 is SYDVKM in the germline V gene. In nucleotides, the CDR3 is TGTGCCAGCAGTTTATGGGGCAGCAATCAGCCCCAGCATTTT. Translating it yields CASSLWGSNQPQHF. The full variable domain, its missing parts supplied by reference TRBV28 and TRBJ1-5, is DVKVTQSSRYLVKRTGEKVFLECVQDMDHENMFWYRQDPGLGLRLIYFSYDVKMKEKGDIPEGYSVSREKKERFSLILESASTNQTSMYLCASSLWGSNQPQHFGDGTRLSIL.

This chain connects TRBV16 to TRBJ2-2; 7 bases are shared with TRBD1. CDR1 is KGHSY and CDR2 is FQNENV in the germline V gene. With V trimmed by 4 bases and J by 2 bases, 7 bases remained unmatched. The CDR3 consists of 16 residues. CDR3 in amino acids: CASSLTGTVNTGELFF. CDR3 nucleotides: TGTGCCAGCAGCCTCACTGGGACAGTTAACACCGGGGAGCTGTTTTTT.

V and J are TRBV2 and TRBJ1-4; 9 bases align to TRBD1. The junction had 3 bases not matched to a gene; V was cut back by 5 bases and J by 8 bases. The germline gives CDR1 SNHLY, CDR2 FYNNEI. This CDR3 spans 13 amino acids. Here the CDR3 DNA reads TGTGCCAGCAGTTATGACAGGGGGGAAAAACTGTTTTTT. Translating gives CASSYDRGEKLFF.

V and J are TRBV27 and TRBJ1-2; TRBD1 matches at 9 bases. Trimming cost V 7 bases and J 7 bases; bases outside gene matches: 4. This CDR3 region has 12 residues. Germline V CDR1 and CDR2: MNHEY, SMNVEV (reference sequence). The CDR3 coding sequence is TGTGCCAGCATGGACAGGGGTTTTGGCTACACCTTC. It codes for CASMDRGFGYTF.

The chain couples TRBV5-1 to TRBJ2-1, with 8 bases lining up with TRBD2. With V trimmed by 4 bases and J by 3 bases, 9 bases remained unmatched. The CDR3 covers 16 residues. Germline V gives CDR1 SGHRS, CDR2 YFSETQ. The CDR3 DNA follows: TGCGCCAGCAGCGGCGTTGGCGGGGGGTACTACAATGAGCAGTTCTTC. Amino acid sequence: CASSGVGGGYYNEQFF.